The present T cell receptor (beta chain) was sequenced within a study of radiotherapy plus CTLA-4 blockade in lung cancer. Germline V CDR1 and CDR2: MDHEN, SYDVKM. V was clipped by 3 bases and J by 8 bases, with 11 bases between them. There are 13 residues in the CDR3. Sequenced by immunoSEQ multiplex PCR; TCRdb stores in-frame clones only, minus some. The table has 25,000 to 30,000 clones, about 75% seen once. The TCR originated in a human donor with non-small cell lung cancer that progressed on radiotherapy plus ipilimumab. This sample comprised peripheral blood, obtained from a patient treated with radiotherapy plus ipilimumab. This chain uses TRBV28 with TRBJ2-1; TRBD1 might be the D (5 bases). As DNA, the CDR3 is TGTGCCAGCAGTTTCCCCGGACACTATGAGCAGTTCTTC. This translates into CASSFPGHYEQFF.